The 21 T cell receptor beta chains given below trace back to one sample, sequenced in a study of shared clonotypes between healthy human individuals. Profiled with immunoSEQ multiplex PCR; TCRdb holds only in-frame clones, not every one. This sample carries over a million clones, over 95% of them seen once, and the ten largest clones take over 1%. Sequencing used naive CD4+ T cells sorted from blood. Stated subset: CD45RA+ positively selected. These receptors were collected from a man aged 25-45 years in good health.

The chain couples TRBV5-5 to TRBJ2-2; D uncertain. In germline, CDR1 is SGHKS, CDR2 YYEKEE (reference sequence). The CDR3 totals 13 residues. Deletions cut 5 bases from V and 3 bases from J, with 8 bases between. The CDR3 loop reads CASRRGDTGELFF. DNA of the CDR3: TGTGCCAGCAGACGAGGAGACACCGGGGAGCTGTTTTTT.

V gene TRBV21-1 combines with J gene TRBJ1-2. TRBV21-1 is a recognized pseudogene. The length of the CDR3 is 12 residues. CDR3 in amino acids: CASSIAGEGYTF. In DNA, the CDR3 is TGTGCCAGCAGCATAGCAGGGGAGGGCTACACCTTC.

The chain joins TRBV28 to TRBJ1-4; D is ambiguous. Germline CDR1 reads MDHEN; CDR2 reads SYDVKM. The CDR3 runs 15 residues. The ends were cut back, 4 bases at V and 8 bases at J, with 17 bases in the middle. The CDR3 spells CASSSPALGSEKLFF. CDR3 coding DNA: TGTGCCAGCAGTTCCCCTGCCCTCGGGAGCGAAAAACTGTTTTTT. Filled out from reference TRBV28 and TRBJ1-4, the complete variable domain reads DVKVTQSSRYLVKRTGEKVFLECVQDMDHENMFWYRQDPGLGLRLIYFSYDVKMKEKGDIPEGYSVSREKKERFSLILESASTNQTSMYLCASSSPALGSEKLFFGSGTQLSVL.

The chain links TRBV5-8 to TRBJ1-1; the D is unclear. The CDR3 is 15 amino acids. Germline V CDR1 and CDR2: SGHTS, YDEGEE. V lost 0 bases to trimming and J lost 3 bases, with 12 bases between them. The DNA for the CDR3 is TGTGCCAGCAGCTTGGAGGTCAGAAGGGACACTGAAGCTTTCTTT. Its protein product is CASSLEVRRDTEAFF.

The rearrangement joins TRBV5-1 to TRBJ1-1, with no clear D. CDR1 and CDR2 (germline): SGHRS, YFSETQ. Trimming left V 6 bases short and J 0 bases short, with 18 bases between. The CDR3 runs 16 residues. This CDR3 is CASTYGVYNMNTEAFF. CDR3 in DNA: TGCGCCAGCACCTATGGCGTTTATAATATGAACACTGAAGCTTTCTTT.

The rearrangement joins TRBV21-1 to TRBJ2-3; the DNA was not compared with TRBD2, the D call given in the table. TRBV21-1 corresponds to a pseudogene. This CDR3 is 19 amino acids long. CDR3 nucleotides: TGTGCCAGCAGCGCCGGGACAGGAGATCCGGGACTAGCGGAGGGTACGCAGTATTTT. Amino acids: CASSAGTGDPGLAEGTQYF.

The V and J genes are TRBV11-3 and TRBJ2-3; maybe TRBD2 (5 bases). Between the trimmed V and J ends, which lost 1 base and 1 base, there was a span of 9 bases. There are 15 residues in the CDR3. The germline V gene encodes CDR1 SGHNT and CDR2 YENEEA. CDR3 DNA sequence: TGTGCCAGCAGCTTAGGTCGAGCGGGCACAGATACGCAGTATTTT. It specifies CASSLGRAGTDTQYF.

This chain links TRBV11-2 with TRBJ2-7; the match to TRBD1 covers 9 bases. Trimming took 0 bases from V and 3 from J; bases not matched to a gene: 3. This CDR3 region has 15 residues. Per germline, CDR1 SGHAT and CDR2 FQNNGV. CDR3 amino acids: CASSLDPDRGYEQYF. In DNA form, the CDR3 reads TGTGCCAGCAGCTTAGATCCGGACAGGGGCTACGAGCAGTACTTC.

The chain's CDR3 is CASSRWGQGGQPQHF. The DNA of the CDR3 is TGTGCCAGCAGTCGCTGGGGACAGGGAGGTCAGCCCCAGCATTTT. V is TRBV28 and J is TRBJ1-5, with 9 nucleotides matching TRBD1. V was pared by 5 bases and J by 6 bases, with 8 bases of the junction left unmatched. The CDR3 totals 15 residues. Germline CDR1 reads MDHEN; CDR2 reads SYDVKM.

The V gene is TRBV10-3, the J gene TRBJ1-5; 7 nucleotides match TRBD1. Trimming took 3 bases from V and 11 from J; bases not matched to a gene: 10. Germline values: CDR1 ENHRY, CDR2 SYGVKD. The CDR3 covers 14 residues. The DNA of the CDR3 is TGTGCCATCAGTGAAGGCGAGGGGGCATTTACCCAGCATTTT. Translating it yields CAISEGEGAFTQHF.

The chain recombines TRBV28 with TRBJ2-7; 10 bases agree with TRBD1. The CDR3 contains 15 residues. The V segment lost 4 bases and the J segment 2 bases; nucleotides outside the gene matches: 5. Germline V gene lookup returns CDR1 MDHEN and CDR2 SYDVKM. The CDR3 loop reads CASSWPGTGAYEQYF. CDR3 coding DNA: TGTGCCAGCAGTTGGCCCGGGACAGGGGCCTACGAGCAGTACTTC.

The chain is built from TRBV2 and TRBJ2-3; D perhaps matches TRBD2 (6 bases). The germline V gene encodes CDR1 SNHLY and CDR2 FYNNEI. The CDR3 has 14 amino acids. Deletions cut 6 bases from V and 2 bases from J, with 12 bases between. CDR3 nucleotides: TGTGCCAGCAGCCGGGGACTTCACACAGATACGCAGTATTTT. Its protein product is CASSRGLHTDTQYF.

The gene calls are TRBV5-8 and TRBJ2-7; D may be TRBD1 (5 bases). Germline V gene sequence: CDR1 SGHTS, CDR2 YDEGEE. There are 12 residues in the CDR3. V lost 10 bases to trimming and J lost 2 bases, with 13 bases between them. CDR3 in amino acids: CAVAKGTYEQYF. The CDR3 DNA reads as TGTGCCGTGGCCAAGGGGACCTACGAGCAGTACTTC.

This chain links TRBV5-6 with TRBJ1-1; D is unclear. Trimming pared 4 bases from V and 7 bases from J, leaving 14 bases between. The germline gives CDR1 SGHDT, CDR2 YYEEEE. This CDR3 comprises 13 residues. The CDR3 DNA sequence: TGTGCCAGCAGCAAGAACCTCGCGAGTGAAGCTTTCTTT. As protein: CASSKNLASEAFF.

This chain joins TRBV19 and TRBJ2-2; TRBD2 matches 7 bases. J gave up 5 bases and V 1 base, and 4 bases lay outside the gene matches. CDR1 and CDR2 (germline): LNHDA, SQIVND (reference sequence). This CDR3 is built from 15 residues. The CDR3 nucleotides are TGTGCCAGTAGTATAGCAGGACTAGTTACCGGGGAGCTGTTTTTT. Protein: CASSIAGLVTGELFF.

This chain's CDR3 is CASSVGQGFYNEQFF. CDR3 coding DNA: TGTGCCAGCAGCGTAGGGCAGGGCTTCTACAATGAGCAGTTCTTC. V usage is TRBV9 and J usage is TRBJ2-1; D possibly corresponds to TRBD1 (5 bases). The CDR3 totals 15 residues. CDR1 and CDR2 from the germline V gene are SGDLS and YYNGEE. V lost 0 bases and J lost 3, with 10 bases in between.

Turning to this clone: The same CDR3 also results from other DNA sequences found in this sample. CDR3 sequence: CASSEAGSSYEQYF. The DNA for the CDR3 is TGTGCCAGCAGTGAGGCAGGGAGCTCCTACGAGCAGTACTTC. The chain joins TRBV25-1 to TRBJ2-7, with D perhaps given as TRBD1 or TRBD2 (5 bases each). The V end was cut by 3 bases, the J end by 0 bases, with 9 bases between. The germline gives CDR1 MGHDK, CDR2 SYGVNS. The CDR3 loop spans 14 amino acids.

The chain combines TRBV28 with TRBJ1-4, with 11 bases fitting TRBD1. The CDR3 is made up of 17 amino acids. Germline values: CDR1 MDHEN, CDR2 SYDVKM. Germline trimming cut 6 bases from V and 0 bases from J; bases unmatched to any gene: 6. CDR3 nucleotide sequence: TGTGCCAGCAGCCCCCCGGGACAGGGGGCAACTAATGAAAAACTGTTTTTT. It yields the protein CASSPPGQGATNEKLFF.

The V call is TRBV7-9, the J call TRBJ1-1; possibly TRBD1 for D (5 bases). The V gene lost 5 bases and the J gene lost 1 base, with 8 bases spanning the gap. The CDR3 is 13 residues long. The germline V gene has CDR1 SEHNR and CDR2 FQNEAQ (reference sequence). The CDR3 reads CASSQDTNTEAFF. CDR3 nucleotides: TGTGCCAGCAGCCAGGACACGAACACTGAAGCTTTCTTT. The full variable domain, its missing parts supplied by reference TRBV7-9 and TRBJ1-1, is DTGVSQNPRHKITKRGQNVTFRCDPISEHNRLYWYRQTLGQGPEFLTYFQNEAQLEKSRLLSDRFSAERPKGSFSTLEIQRTEQGDSAMYLCASSQDTNTEAFFGQGTRLTVV.

A note on this clone: The sample contains more than one DNA sequence encoding this CDR3. The J gene is TRBJ2-1, the V gene TRBV5-1; 10 bases match TRBD2. CDR1 and CDR2 from the germline V gene are SGHRS and YFSETQ. Trimming cost V 2 bases and J 8 bases; bases outside gene matches: 1. The CDR3 is 13 residues long. The CDR3 DNA sequence: TGCGCCAGCAGCTTAGCGGGAGGGTATGAGCAGTTCTTC. Encoded protein: CASSLAGGYEQFF.

The CDR3 is CASSQGQGTYNEQFF. CDR3 in DNA: TGTGCCAGCAGCCAAGGACAGGGAACCTACAATGAGCAGTTCTTC. This sequence joins TRBV11-3 and TRBJ2-1; TRBD1 matches 8 bases. The CDR3 consists of 15 residues. Germline CDR1 is SGHNT and CDR2 is YENEEA. The ends lost 5 bases at V and 2 bases at J; junction bases unmatched: 5.